A single sample is the source of the 14 T cell receptor beta chains below, sequenced in a study of cytomegalovirus exposure and HLA in healthy donors. It was with 60 Vbeta and 13 Jbeta primers that the PCR ran. Repertoires were generated with immunoSEQ multiplex PCR, while TCRdb's copy carries only in-frame clones and drops some. The sample includes 65,000 to 90,000 clones, less than 85% seen only once; the top ten take around 4%. Sequenced: PBMCs. These receptors all come from a man in his 60s in good health and CMV-seronegative.

This clone was counted between two and nine times. The chain couples TRBV7-6 to TRBJ2-3, with no clear D. Germline V gene sequence: CDR1 SGHVS, CDR2 FNYEAQ. Trimming removed 9 bases at V and 1 base at J, with 11 bases between. The CDR3 loop spans 13 amino acids. The CDR3 region has the DNA TGTGCCAGTCGGCCCAGCGGCACAGATACGCAGTATTTT. Translating gives CASRPSGTDTQYF.

The CDR3 is CAWSVYRTNTEAFF. CDR3 in DNA: TGTGCCTGGAGTGTTTACAGGACGAACACTGAAGCTTTCTTT. This sequence joins TRBV30 and TRBJ1-1, with TRBD1 as a possible D gene (5 bases). Germline CDR1 and CDR2: GTSNPN and SVGIG (reference sequence). The CDR3 has 14 amino acids. V dropped 0 bases and J dropped 1 base, with 9 bases sitting between them.

This clone was picked up one time. This sequence joins TRBV27 and TRBJ2-3, with TRBD2 identical over 7 bases. Trimming at V came to 6 bases and at J to 1 base, leaving 4 bases not matched to a gene. The CDR3 covers 14 residues. Germline V lookup: CDR1 MNHEY, CDR2 SMNVEV (reference sequence). CDR3 nucleotides: TGTGCCAGCAGCCCGGGACTACGCACAGATACGCAGTATTTT. It translates to CASSPGLRTDTQYF.

On this clone: An end of the junction does not agree with germline; a read error may underlie this. The chain uses TRBV19 and TRBJ2-2; 7 bases match TRBD1. The CDR3 totals 17 residues. From germline, CDR1 is LNHDA and CDR2 SQIVND (reference sequence). CDR3 region: CASSKNGDRTNTGELLF. The CDR3 nucleotides are TGTGCCAGTAGTAAAAACGGGGACAGAACGAACACCGGGGAGCTGCTTTTT.

The rearrangement uses TRBV6-5 and TRBJ2-4, with D unresolved. Trimming cost V 1 base and J 0 bases, with 7 bases left between them. Germline values: CDR1 MNHEY, CDR2 SVGAGI. The CDR3 runs to 15 residues. CDR3 bases: TGTGCCAGCAGTTACTTCCGTTTAGCCAAAAACATTCAGTACTTC. It translates to CASSYFRLAKNIQYF.

The V and J genes are TRBV7-6 and TRBJ1-4, with 8 bases aligning to TRBD1. The CDR3 consists of 14 residues. Unmatched junction bases numbered 3, after V lost 1 base and J lost 8 bases. The germline V gene has CDR1 SGHVS and CDR2 FNYEAQ. The chain's CDR3 is CASSLVGQEEKLFF. CDR3 in DNA: TGTGCCAGCAGCTTAGTGGGACAGGAAGAAAAACTGTTTTTT.

This chain uses TRBV21-1 with TRBJ1-6. TRBV21-1 is listed as a pseudogene. The CDR3 loop spans 18 amino acids. Written as DNA, the CDR3 is TGTGCCAGCAGCAAACCACGACGGGGGGACCGCTTTGGGACACCCCTCCACTTT. As protein: CASSKPRRGDRFGTPLHF.

In its sample, this clone was seen a few times. The chain joins TRBV27 to TRBJ2-7; 9 bases are a match to TRBD1. V gave up 0 bases and J gave up 1 base; unmatched junction bases: 4. There are 16 residues in the CDR3. The germline CDR1 and CDR2 sequences are MNHEY and SMNVEV (reference sequence). In DNA form, the CDR3 reads TGTGCCAGCAGTTTATCCTCCGGGACAGGGTCCTACGAGCAGTACTTC. Translating it yields CASSLSSGTGSYEQYF.

J is TRBJ1-1 and V is TRBV6-5, with 7 bases fitting TRBD1. The CDR3 runs to 14 residues. After removal of 5 bases from V and 8 bases from J, the junction contained 11 bases not matched to a gene. Germline loops: CDR1 MNHEY, CDR2 SVGAGI. The CDR3 nucleotides are TGTGCCAGCAGTCGACCTACAGGGGTACCCGAAGCTTTCTTT. Protein sequence: CASSRPTGVPEAFF.

The chain employs TRBV29-1 and TRBJ1-6, with TRBD1 matching 10 bases. The CDR3 sequence is 17 residues long. The germline V gene has CDR1 SQVTM and CDR2 ANQGSEA. Unmatched junction bases numbered 13, after V lost 3 bases and J lost 8 bases. The CDR3 protein is CSVEPGQGPPGDSPLHF. The CDR3 DNA is TGCAGCGTTGAGCCGGGACAGGGGCCTCCGGGGGATTCACCCCTCCACTTT.

This chain joins TRBV6-1 and TRBJ1-2; TRBD1 is a possible D gene (6 bases). This CDR3 has 15 amino acids. From germline, CDR1 is MNHNS and CDR2 SASEGT. Trimming took 1 base from V and 7 from J, leaving 16 bases between them. The CDR3 reads CASSEGTGTWRGYTF. Here the CDR3 DNA reads TGTGCCAGCAGTGAAGGAACAGGGACATGGCGTGGCTACACCTTC.

The V gene is TRBV4-2, the J gene TRBJ2-5, with a tentative D call TRBD1 (5 bases). CDR3 length: 15 residues. Germline-derived CDR1 and CDR2 are LGHNA and YNFKEQ. Trimming cost V 5 bases and J 4 bases, with 17 bases left between them. The CDR3 coding sequence is TGTGCCAGCAGCGGACACACAGGCCTCCGAGAGACCCAGTACTTC. Translating it yields CASSGHTGLRETQYF.

CDR3 coding DNA: TGCGCCAGCAGCTTCGGGGGACCCTCTATTAATAATTCACCCCTCCACTTT. Amino acids: CASSFGGPSINNSPLHF. The chain couples TRBV5-1 to TRBJ1-6, with a weak D call TRBD1 (5 bases). With 2 bases removed from V and 5 bases from J, the gap between germline ends came to 17 bases. The CDR3 length is 17 residues. Germline loops: CDR1 SGHRS, CDR2 YFSETQ.

This clone showed up just a few times. This chain joins TRBV6-4 and TRBJ2-1, with unresolved D. Germline assignment: CDR1 MRHNA and CDR2 SNTAGT. Trimming took 6 bases from V and 6 from J, leaving 12 bases between them. This CDR3 is 13 amino acids long. This CDR3 reads CASSLEMANEQFF. CDR3 bases: TGTGCCAGCAGCCTGGAGATGGCCAATGAGCAGTTCTTC.